One sample yielded the 15 T cell receptor beta chains listed below, sequenced in a study of siplizumab effects on memory and regulatory T cells. TCRdb's copy holds only in-frame clones and misses some; the assay was immunoSEQ multiplex PCR. Among 100,000 or so clones listed, approximately 91% were seen once. The sequenced material came from CD4+ T cells sorted from blood. All receptors derive from a human donor in good health. Some clones in this sample may be carry-over from other donors' samples.

The rearrangement joins TRBV5-4 to TRBJ1-4, with 8 positions matching TRBD1. CDR1 SGHNT and CDR2 YYREEE come from the germline V gene (reference sequence). V shed 4 bases, J shed 8 bases, and the junction held 16 bases outside the gene matches. The CDR3 contains 17 residues. DNA of the CDR3: TGTGCCAGCAGCGGGAAGGGGACAGGCCAGAGGGGCGAAAAACTGTTTTTT. This translates into CASSGKGTGQRGEKLFF.

The chain is built from TRBV15 and TRBJ2-5; 14 bases fit TRBD2. The CDR3 is 16 amino acids. V shed 4 bases, J shed 5 bases, and the junction held 6 bases outside the gene matches. Looked up from germline, CDR1 is LNHNV and CDR2 is YYDKDF (reference sequence). The CDR3 sequence is CATSTGTSGRSETQYF. The CDR3 DNA follows: TGTGCCACCAGCACTGGGACTAGCGGGAGAAGTGAGACCCAGTACTTC.

The chain has TRBV2 and TRBJ2-7, with TRBD2 as a possible D gene (5 bases). This CDR3 region has 13 residues. The V and J ends lost 8 bases and 7 bases respectively, with 18 bases between them. Germline CDR1 reads SNHLY; CDR2 reads FYNNEI. The CDR3 coding sequence is TGTGCCAGCTCGGAGGTAGCCTCGGGGGAGCAGTACTTC. It translates to CASSEVASGEQYF.

V and J are TRBV5-1 and TRBJ1-2; D ambiguous. The germline V gene has CDR1 SGHRS and CDR2 YFSETQ. V lost 2 bases to trimming and J lost 0 bases, with 5 bases between them. The CDR3 has 13 amino acids. CDR3 sequence (DNA): TGCGCCAGCAGCTTTGATCCTAACTATGGCTACACCTTC. This sequence encodes CASSFDPNYGYTF.

This clone is a singleton in its sample. The V gene is TRBV27, the J gene TRBJ2-7; 10 bases are shared with TRBD1. The CDR3 spans 15 residues. After removal of 6 bases from V and 3 bases from J, the junction contained 8 bases not matched to a gene. CDR1 MNHEY and CDR2 SMNVEV come from the germline V gene (reference sequence). The CDR3, as DNA: TGTGCCAGCAGATTGAAGGACAGGGGGATCTACGAGCAGTACTTC. Translated, it gives CASRLKDRGIYEQYF.

The rearrangement uses TRBV14 and TRBJ1-1, with D maybe TRBD1 (5 bases). The CDR3 contains 15 residues. The V end lost 1 base, the J end lost 4 bases, and 13 bases lay between the germline ends. Germline V gene sequence: CDR1 SGHDN, CDR2 FVKESK. CDR3 DNA sequence: TGTGCCAGCAGCCAAGCACGCAGGGAGGCCACTGAAGCTTTCTTT. This gives the protein CASSQARREATEAFF.

The chain couples TRBV19 to TRBJ2-1; 12 bases fit TRBD2. This CDR3 spans 16 amino acids. From germline, CDR1 is LNHDA and CDR2 SQIVND (reference sequence). J was trimmed by 9 bases and V by 6 bases; bases with no gene match: 12. The CDR3 protein is CASRHRLAGESGEQFF. CDR3 sequence (DNA): TGTGCCAGTAGACACCGACTAGCGGGAGAATCCGGTGAGCAGTTCTTC.

This chain joins TRBV18 and TRBJ2-1, with 10 bases identical to TRBD1. J was trimmed by 1 base and V by 6 bases; bases with no gene match: 0. From germline, CDR1 is KGHSH and CDR2 LQKENI. The CDR3 runs 14 residues. Written as DNA, the CDR3 is TGTGCCAGCTCGGACAGGGGGTCCTACAATGAGCAGTTCTTC. Translation: CASSDRGSYNEQFF.

The chain links TRBV5-1 to TRBJ2-7, with D possibly being TRBD1 or TRBD2 (5 bases each). V was trimmed by 4 bases and J by 3 bases, leaving 17 bases between them. The germline gives CDR1 SGHRS, CDR2 YFSETQ. CDR3 length equals 15 residues. The CDR3, as DNA: TGCGCCAGCAGCGACGGACCGGGACGGAACTACGAGCAGTACTTC. Its translation is CASSDGPGRNYEQYF.

The chain combines TRBV5-4 with TRBJ2-6; TRBD2 matches 8 bases. With V trimmed by 4 bases and J by 2 bases, 14 bases remained unmatched. Germline CDR1 SGHNT, CDR2 YYREEE (reference sequence). The CDR3 is 19 amino acids. The CDR3 region has the DNA TGTGCCAGCAGCCCCCGGGGGGGCAGTTGGCTGACTGGGGCCAACGTCCTGACTTTC. Residues: CASSPRGGSWLTGANVLTF.

As DNA, the CDR3 is TGTGCCAGCTCACCCCTACTGGACAGCTCCTACGAGCAGTACTTC. This translates into CASSPLLDSSYEQYF. The V call is TRBV18, the J call TRBJ2-7, with a possible D match to TRBD1 (6 bases). This CDR3 has 15 amino acids. Between the trimmed V and J ends, which lost 3 bases and 0 bases, there was a span of 12 bases. Germline CDR1 reads KGHSH; CDR2 reads LQKENI.

This sequence joins TRBV6-4 and TRBJ1-2; unclear D gene. The germline CDR1 and CDR2 sequences are MRHNA and SNTAGT. V was pared by 6 bases and J by 5 bases, with 19 bases between. The length of the CDR3 is 15 residues. The CDR3 region has the DNA TGTGCCAGCAGCCCAACCAGAGACCCTGATTATGGCTACACCTTC. This encodes CASSPTRDPDYGYTF.

This rearrangement joins TRBV7-6 to TRBJ2-2, with D perhaps assigned TRBD1 or TRBD2 (5 bases each). The CDR3 runs 14 residues. Germline V gene lookup returns CDR1 SGHVS and CDR2 FNYEAQ. Trimming removed 5 bases from V and 6 bases from J, with 13 bases in between. The CDR3 DNA follows: TGTGCCAGCAGCCCGGGACCGCAAGCCGGGGAGCTGTTTTTT. Translated: CASSPGPQAGELFF.

The chain recombines TRBV10-3 with TRBJ2-7; D is possibly TRBD1 (5 bases). CDR1 ENHRY and CDR2 SYGVKD come from the germline V gene. V lost 4 bases to trimming and J lost 2 bases, with 12 bases between them. CDR3 length: 14 amino acids. The DNA of the CDR3 is TGTGCCATCAGTGGAAGGACGGACACCTACGAGCAGTACTTC. This gives the protein CAISGRTDTYEQYF.

The V gene is TRBV7-9, the J gene TRBJ2-7; D assignment may be TRBD1 or TRBD2 (5 bases each). The CDR3 has 14 amino acids. The V gene's germline CDR1 is SEHNR and CDR2 FQNEAQ (reference sequence). Between the trimmed V and J ends, which lost 5 bases and 1 base, there was a span of 12 bases. CDR3 coding DNA: TGTGCCAGCAGCATAGGGACGCTGTCCTACGAGCAGTACTTC. Protein: CASSIGTLSYEQYF.